The 15 T cell receptor beta chains below were found in one sample sequenced in a study of identical twins. Using its own MiXCR run on the 5' RACE reads, TCRdb lists one record per CDR3 protein. The sample shows 300,000 to 400,000 distinct CDR3 sequences, roughly 12% of them seen only once. The data were also submitted as part of a second study, on yellow fever vaccine responses in identical twins.

The material sequenced was CD8+ T cells sorted from blood. These TCRs come from a woman aged 18-29 years in good health.

The V call is TRBV2, the J call TRBJ2-7; D possibly corresponds to TRBD1 (6 bases). The V end lost 6 bases, the J end lost 4 bases, and 10 bases lay between the germline ends. This CDR3 spans 12 amino acids. Germline V gene sequence: CDR1 SNHLY, CDR2 FYNNEI. The CDR3 nucleotides read TGTGCCAGCAGAGCAACAGGGTACGAGCAGTACGTC. Protein product: CASRATGYEQYV.

The rearrangement joins TRBV3-1 to TRBJ1-4; a weak D match, TRBD1 (6 bases). The CDR3 contains 17 residues. The germline gives CDR1 LGHDT, CDR2 YNNKEL (reference sequence). The V end was cut by 2 bases, the J end by 6 bases, with 19 bases between. CDR3 region: CASSQLPLEGGHEKLFF. CDR3 nucleotide sequence: TGTGCCAGCAGCCAACTCCCCCTCGAAGGGGGACATGAAAAACTGTTTTTT.

This clonotype was counted a few times. The chain links TRBV6-5 to TRBJ2-3; D gene ambiguous. Per germline, CDR1 MNHEY and CDR2 SVGAGI. The CDR3 covers 16 residues. Trimming took 2 bases from V and 0 from J, leaving 12 bases between them. The CDR3 sequence: CASSYPDLTSTDTQYF. CDR3 nucleotides: TGTGCCAGCAGTTACCCGGACCTCACTAGCACAGATACGCAGTATTTT.

V gene TRBV10-3 combines with J gene TRBJ2-7, with D hard to call. Germline V gives CDR1 ENHRY, CDR2 SYGVKD. V was clipped by 3 bases and J by 2 bases, with 8 bases between them. The length of the CDR3 is 13 residues. CDR3 sequence reads: CAISDPSTYEQYV. In DNA, the CDR3 is TGTGCCATCAGTGACCCCAGTACCTACGAGCAGTACGTC.

This clonotype has only a few counts. CDR3 protein: CSVPGGRSYNEQFF. CDR3 sequence (DNA): TGCAGCGTTCCAGGGGGCCGCTCCTACAATGAGCAGTTCTTC. The chain uses TRBV29-1 and TRBJ2-1; 8 bases agree with TRBD1. Losses at the gene ends were 5 bases for V and 0 bases for J; bases not matched to a gene: 3. CDR3 length equals 14 residues. Germline V CDR1 and CDR2: SQVTM, ANQGSEA.

This clonotype was seen many times. The genes are TRBV2 and TRBJ2-3; D is uncertain. Germline CDR1 and CDR2: SNHLY and FYNNEI. The V end lost 6 bases, the J end lost 5 bases, and 3 bases lay between the germline ends. This CDR3 spans 10 amino acids. In nucleotides, the CDR3 is TGTGCCAGCAGAGGAGATACGCAGTATTTT. This encodes CASRGDTQYF.

V gene TRBV4-1 combines with J gene TRBJ2-1; D gene uncertain. From germline, CDR1 is MGHRA and CDR2 YSYEKL. The CDR3 runs 16 residues. Trimming took 0 bases from V and 2 from J, leaving 11 bases between them. CDR3: CASSQELAAAYNEQFF. CDR3 bases: TGCGCCAGCAGCCAAGAACTCGCCGCTGCCTACAATGAGCAGTTCTTC.

The V call is TRBV9, the J call TRBJ2-1; maybe TRBD2 (5 bases). Per the germline V gene, CDR1 is SGDLS and CDR2 is YYNGEE. The CDR3 runs to 15 residues. The V gene lost 0 bases and the J gene lost 4 bases, with 11 bases spanning the gap. CDR3 in DNA: TGTGCCAGCAGCGTAGCGGCAGGACTGTACAATGAGCAGTTCTTC. Translated, it gives CASSVAAGLYNEQFF. Looking up the rest from reference TRBV9 and TRBJ2-1 gives the full variable domain: DSGVTQTPKHLITATGQRVTLRCSPRSGDLSVYWYQQSLDQGLQFLIQYYNGEERAKGNILERFSAQQFPDLHSELNLSSLELGDSALYFCASSVAAGLYNEQFFGPGTRLTVL.

The rearrangement joins TRBV5-1 to TRBJ1-1, with D perhaps matching TRBD1 (6 bases). Deletions cut 3 bases from V and 6 bases from J, with 15 bases between. CDR1 is SGHRS and CDR2 is YFSETQ in the germline V gene. The CDR3 covers 14 residues. CDR3 in amino acids: CASSSRTAVAEAFF. The CDR3 DNA follows: TGCGCCAGCAGCTCGCGGACAGCTGTTGCTGAAGCTTTCTTT.

The rearrangement joins TRBV5-1 to TRBJ1-4, with 11 bases matching TRBD1. The CDR3 loop spans 15 amino acids. Losses at the gene ends were 4 bases for V and 7 bases for J; bases not matched to a gene: 6. Germline V lookup: CDR1 SGHRS, CDR2 YFSETQ. The CDR3 nucleotides are TGCGCCAGCAGCATGGACAGGGGGCGAGGTGAAAAACTGTTTTTT. Translation gives CASSMDRGRGEKLFF. The variable domain in full, with the rest retrieved from reference TRBV5-1 and TRBJ1-4, is KAGVTQTPRYLIKTRGQQVTLSCSPISGHRSVSWYQQTPGQGLQFLFEYFSETQRNKGNFPGRFSGRQFSNSRSEMNVSTLELGDSALYLCASSMDRGRGEKLFFGSGTQLSVL.

The J gene is TRBJ1-2, the V gene TRBV28; possibly TRBD1 for D (6 bases). CDR1 and CDR2 (germline): MDHEN, SYDVKM. This CDR3 contains 13 residues. V lost 3 bases to trimming and J lost 9 bases, with 14 bases between them. CDR3 DNA sequence: TGTGCCAGCAGTTTCACAGGGTCTTATAGCTACACCTTC. It encodes CASSFTGSYSYTF.

This clonotype was counted between two and nine times. J is TRBJ1-6 and V is TRBV12-3 or TRBV12-4, with TRBD1 as a possible D gene (5 bases). The CDR3 runs to 14 residues. V dropped 6 bases and J dropped 11 bases, with 17 bases sitting between them. The CDR3 region has the DNA TGTGCCAGCAGCTCTAACCCTGGCAGGGCACCCCTCCACTTT. Translation gives CASSSNPGRAPLHF.

This clonotype was detected a few times. V is TRBV20-1 and J is TRBJ2-7, with a possible D match to TRBD1 (6 bases). The ends were cut back, 4 bases at V and 2 bases at J, with 9 bases in the middle. The length of the CDR3 is 12 residues. Germline V gene data show CDR1 as DFQATT and CDR2 as SNEGSKA (reference sequence). The CDR3 here is CSATSGAYEQYV. CDR3 nucleotide sequence: TGCAGTGCTACGTCAGGGGCCTACGAGCAGTACGTC.

The table lists this clonotype with a few counts. This chain uses TRBV20-1 with TRBJ2-2, with TRBD1 identical over 11 bases. Germline CDR1 reads DFQATT; CDR2 reads SNEGSKA (reference sequence). This CDR3 is built from 16 residues. V shed 3 bases, J shed 6 bases, and the junction held 9 bases outside the gene matches. The CDR3 region has the DNA TGCAGTGCTAGGGACGTGGGACAGGGGGACTCCGGGGAGCTGTTTTTT. Protein sequence: CSARDVGQGDSGELFF.

As DNA, the CDR3 is TGTGCCAGCAGTGAAAGGTTGCACGGCGACGGGATCTCCTACGAGCAGTACTTC. As protein: CASSERLHGDGISYEQYF. The chain couples TRBV2 to TRBJ2-7; TRBD2 might be the D (5 bases). Per germline, CDR1 SNHLY and CDR2 FYNNEI. Trimming cost V 2 bases and J 0 bases, with 20 bases left between them. This CDR3 contains 18 residues.